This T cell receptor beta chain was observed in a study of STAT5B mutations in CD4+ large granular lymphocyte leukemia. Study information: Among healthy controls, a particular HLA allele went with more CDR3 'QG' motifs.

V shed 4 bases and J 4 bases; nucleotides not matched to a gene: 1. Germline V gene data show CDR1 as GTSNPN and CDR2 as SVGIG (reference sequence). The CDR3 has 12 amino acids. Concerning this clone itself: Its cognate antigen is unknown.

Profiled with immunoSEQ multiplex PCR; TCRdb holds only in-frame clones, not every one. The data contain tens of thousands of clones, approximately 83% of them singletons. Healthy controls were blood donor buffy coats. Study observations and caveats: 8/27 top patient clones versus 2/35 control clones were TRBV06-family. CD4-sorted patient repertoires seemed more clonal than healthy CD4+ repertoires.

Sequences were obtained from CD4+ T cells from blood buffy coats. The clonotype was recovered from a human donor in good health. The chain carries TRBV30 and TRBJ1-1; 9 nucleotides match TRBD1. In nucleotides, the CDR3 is TGTGCCTGGATGGACAGGGGCACTGAAGCTTTCTTT. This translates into CAWMDRGTEAFF.